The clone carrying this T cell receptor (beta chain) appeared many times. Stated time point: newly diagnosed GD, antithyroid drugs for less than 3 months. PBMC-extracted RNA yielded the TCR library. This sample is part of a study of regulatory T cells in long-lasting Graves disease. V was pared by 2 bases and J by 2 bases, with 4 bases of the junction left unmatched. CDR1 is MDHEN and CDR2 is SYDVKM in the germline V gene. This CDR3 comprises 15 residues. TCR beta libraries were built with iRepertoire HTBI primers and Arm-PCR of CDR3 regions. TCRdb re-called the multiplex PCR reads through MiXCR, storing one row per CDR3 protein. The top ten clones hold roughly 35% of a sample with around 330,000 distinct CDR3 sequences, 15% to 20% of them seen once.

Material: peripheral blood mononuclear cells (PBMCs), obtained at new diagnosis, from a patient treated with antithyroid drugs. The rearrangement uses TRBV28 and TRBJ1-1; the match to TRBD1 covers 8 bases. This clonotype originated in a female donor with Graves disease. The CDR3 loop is CASSLMGQENTEAFF. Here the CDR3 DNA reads TGTGCCAGCAGTTTAATGGGACAGGAAAACACTGAAGCTTTCTTT.